This T cell receptor (beta chain) was captured in a study of cytotoxic CD8 clonotypes in ibrutinib-treated CLL. This clone was counted between two and nine times. Target depth was 1 in 200,000 to 1 in 1 million T cells, about 10x per clonotype. Profiling relied on immunoSEQ multiplex PCR, and the TCRdb table lists in-frame clones only, not all of them. In the table there are more than 50,000 clones, around three fifths of which are singletons. The CDR3 is 13 amino acids. The V gene's germline CDR1 is SGHVS and CDR2 FNYEAQ. Trimming shortened V by 1 base and J by 4 bases, and 8 bases separated the two germline ends.

This specimen was PBMCs, taken after 12 months of ibrutinib treatment. The sequence derives from a human donor with chronic lymphocytic leukemia. The chain is built from TRBV7-6 and TRBJ2-7; possibly TRBD2 for D (6 bases). The CDR3 is CASSLGEVYEQYF. The CDR3 coding sequence is TGTGCCAGCAGCTTAGGGGAGGTATACGAGCAGTACTTC.